This TCR beta chain was recovered during a study of Graves' ophthalmopathy and Graves' hyperthyroidism (dated by TCRdb to the late 2010s). Describing the broader study: Peripheral blood was collected at initial diagnosis, before any treatment. The study used TCR beta repertoire signatures to distinguish Graves' ophthalmopathy from Graves' hyperthyroidism and to predict progression to ophthalmopathy. In total, 135 blood samples were TCR-sequenced: around 42 ophthalmopathy, some 75 hyperthyroidism and roughly 17 hyperthyroidism-to-ophthalmopathy patients. To explore V-J signatures distinguishing ophthalmopathy from hyperthyroidism, a discovery set of 100 patients (roughly 45 ophthalmopathy, over 55 stable hyperthyroidism) was enrolled. The independent validation cohort included some 19 hyperthyroidism patients plus 17 patients who later progressed from hyperthyroidism to ophthalmopathy. T-cell repertoires of thyroid tissue and blood were compared in over five hyperthyroidism patients. Following sampling, methimazole starting at 30 mg daily was administered to hyperthyroidism patients, and high-dose intravenous methylprednisolone was administered to ophthalmopathy patients. Study-wide findings and limitations: Most expanded thyroid clonotypes with frequency above 0.001 were also detected in blood, suggesting blood repertoires may reflect the thyroid immune response. No statistical method was used to predetermine the sample size, and group allocation was not hidden from the investigators. The 13-signature model separated ophthalmopathy from stable hyperthyroidism with 85% to 90% sensitivity and roughly 84% specificity in cross-validation, and 80%/75% in the test set. In validation, the model predicted ophthalmopathy progression with more than 70% sensitivity and about 73% specificity; roughly 11 predicted patients were CT-confirmed with GO in a median of around 6.5 months.

As for this clonotype: Its antigen is not yet known. This could be a read error, since a much larger clone is one nucleotide away.

The CDR3 goes from the cysteine to the phenylalanine over 13 residues. The sequence is cut down to CDR3 DNA, 39 bases in frame from base 1. The CDR1 and CDR2 encoded by the germline V gene are SQVTM and ANQGSEA. The V and J ends are trimmed by 5 bases and 2 bases, leaving 9 bases between them. Patients with ophthalmopathy had moderately to severely active disease, with a Clinical Activity Score of 3 or more, a NOSPECS grade of 4 or more, and a disease duration of less than 3 months. Patients with other autoimmune diseases, uncontrolled infections, pregnancy or lactation were excluded. Clinical symptoms, serum thyroxine, TRAb, thyroid ultrasound and orbital computed tomography were used for diagnosis. Ficoll-Paque density gradient centrifugation was used to isolate PBMCs from about 10 ml of fresh peripheral blood. Total RNA was extracted using Trizol reagent, and RNA quality was checked on an Agilent 2100 Bioanalyzer.

For repertoire sequencing, TCR beta CDR3 regions were amplified from RNA transcripts. The first round was an RT-PCR using HTBI primers with the Qiagen OneStep RT-PCR kit, and this first round was followed by a second-round multiplex PCR, then size selection and purification. Sequencing of the libraries was carried out on an Illumina HiSeq2000 in paired-end mode with 100 bp reads. The published analysis was carried out like this. Reads were processed with SOAPnuke, discarding reads with adapters, uncalled bases, mean Phred below 15, or no exact constant-primer or identifier match. High-quality paired reads were merged with COPE v1.2.5. Clonotypes were defined as unique nucleotide sequences and were aligned to IMGT TRB V, D and J references using MiTCR v1.1. Analysis was restricted to V-J combinations with a frequency above 0.0001, which covered roughly 99% of repertoires. For each V-J combination, a TCR clonal expansion and chaos score was defined as the ratio of F50 clonal expansion to chaos observed in the TCRdist matrix. Welch's t-statistics and random forest were used to narrow the features down to over ten V-J combinations, which were then fed into a naive Bayes classifier. The similarity between thyroid and blood repertoires was quantified using the Morisita-Horn index. TCRdb took the public reads, trimmed them with fastp at Q25, ran MiXCR for clone calling and kept in-frame beta chains. Every distinct CDR3 protein forms one entry, paired with its most common genes and DNA. In this record, the V and J calls reflect TCRdb's handling and not the investigators' own analysis. The sample data list about 740,000 distinct CDR3 sequences, and 35% to 50% of these were observed just once. The ten biggest clones cover roughly 45% of the sample.

The TCR sequence derives from an adult man with Graves' ophthalmopathy. The sequence joins TRBV29-1 to TRBJ1-4, and possibly TRBD1, on 5 matching bases. Sequenced input: peripheral blood. The CDR3 corresponds to CSVRAGTNEKLFF. Here is the DNA: TGCAGCGTTCGGGCAGGGACTAATGAAAAACTGTTTTTT.